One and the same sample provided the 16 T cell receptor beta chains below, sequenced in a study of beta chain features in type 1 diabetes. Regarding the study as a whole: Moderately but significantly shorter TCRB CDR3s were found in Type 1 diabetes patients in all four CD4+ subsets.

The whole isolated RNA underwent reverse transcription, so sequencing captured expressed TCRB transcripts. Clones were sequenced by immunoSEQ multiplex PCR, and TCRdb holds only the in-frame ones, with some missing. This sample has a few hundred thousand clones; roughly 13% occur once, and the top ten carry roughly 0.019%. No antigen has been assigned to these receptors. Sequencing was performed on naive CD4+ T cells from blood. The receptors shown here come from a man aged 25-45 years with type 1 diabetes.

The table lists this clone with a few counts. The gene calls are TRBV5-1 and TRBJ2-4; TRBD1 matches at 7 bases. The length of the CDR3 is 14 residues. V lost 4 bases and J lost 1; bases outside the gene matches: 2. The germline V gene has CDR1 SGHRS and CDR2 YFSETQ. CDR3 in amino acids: CASSEGQAKNIQYF. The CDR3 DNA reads TGCGCCAGCAGCGAGGGACAGGCCAAAAACATTCAGTACTTC.

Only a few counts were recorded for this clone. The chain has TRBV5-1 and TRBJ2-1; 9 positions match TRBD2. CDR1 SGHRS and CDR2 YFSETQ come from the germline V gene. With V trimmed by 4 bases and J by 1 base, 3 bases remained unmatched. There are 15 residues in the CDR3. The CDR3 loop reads CASSVGLASYNEQFF. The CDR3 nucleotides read TGCGCCAGCAGCGTTGGACTAGCGTCCTACAATGAGCAGTTCTTC.

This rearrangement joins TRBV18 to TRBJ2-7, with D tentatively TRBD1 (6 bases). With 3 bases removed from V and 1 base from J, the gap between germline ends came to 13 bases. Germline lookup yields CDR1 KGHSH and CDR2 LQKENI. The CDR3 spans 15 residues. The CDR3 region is CASSPTGTTSYEQYF. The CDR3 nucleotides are TGTGCCAGCTCACCGACCGGGACAACATCCTACGAGCAGTACTTC.

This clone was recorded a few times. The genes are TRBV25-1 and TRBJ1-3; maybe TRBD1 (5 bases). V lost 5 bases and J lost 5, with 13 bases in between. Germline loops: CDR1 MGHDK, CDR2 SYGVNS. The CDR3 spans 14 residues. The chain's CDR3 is CASSYGSDRNTIYF. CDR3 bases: TGTGCCAGCAGTTACGGCTCGGACAGAAACACCATATATTTT.

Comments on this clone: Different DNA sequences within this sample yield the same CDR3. This chain's CDR3 is CAWTRQGNTEAFF. The DNA for the CDR3 is TGTGCCTGGACGAGACAGGGGAACACTGAAGCTTTCTTT. This chain links TRBV30 with TRBJ1-1; 7 nucleotides line up with TRBD1. Germline-derived CDR1 and CDR2 are GTSNPN and SVGIG (reference sequence). J was trimmed by 1 base and V by 4 bases; bases with no gene match: 3. This CDR3 has 13 residues.

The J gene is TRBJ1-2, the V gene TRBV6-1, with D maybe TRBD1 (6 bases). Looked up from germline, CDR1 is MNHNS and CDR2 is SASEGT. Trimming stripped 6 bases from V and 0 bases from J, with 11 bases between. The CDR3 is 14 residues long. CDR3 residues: CASRVQGTNYGYTF. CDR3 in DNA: TGTGCCAGCAGGGTCCAGGGGACTAACTATGGCTACACCTTC.

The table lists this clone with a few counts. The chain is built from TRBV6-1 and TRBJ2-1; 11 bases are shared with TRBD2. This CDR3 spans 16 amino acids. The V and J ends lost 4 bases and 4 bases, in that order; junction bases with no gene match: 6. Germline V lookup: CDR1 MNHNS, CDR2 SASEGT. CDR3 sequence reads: CASSVAGGAAYNEQFF. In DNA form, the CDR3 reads TGTGCCAGCAGTGTAGCGGGGGGGGCAGCTTACAATGAGCAGTTCTTC.

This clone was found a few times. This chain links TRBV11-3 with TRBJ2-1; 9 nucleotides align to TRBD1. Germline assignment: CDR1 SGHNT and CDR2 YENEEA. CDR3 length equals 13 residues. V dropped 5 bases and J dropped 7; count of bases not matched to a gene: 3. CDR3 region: CASSAGQGNEQFF. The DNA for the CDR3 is TGTGCCAGCAGCGCGGGACAGGGAAATGAGCAGTTCTTC. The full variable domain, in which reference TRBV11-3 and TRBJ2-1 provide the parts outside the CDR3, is EAGVVQSPRYKIIEKKQPVAFWCNPISGHNTLYWYLQNLGQGPELLIRYENEEAVDDSQLPKDRFSAERLKGVDSTLKIQPAELGDSAVYLCASSAGQGNEQFFGPGTRLTVL.

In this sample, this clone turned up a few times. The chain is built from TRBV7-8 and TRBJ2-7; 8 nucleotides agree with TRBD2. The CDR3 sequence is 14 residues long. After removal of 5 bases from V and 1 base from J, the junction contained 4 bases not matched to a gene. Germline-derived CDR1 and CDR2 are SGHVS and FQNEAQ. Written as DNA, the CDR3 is TGTGCCAGCAGCCGGGGCGGGGGGTCCTACGAGCAGTACTTC. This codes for CASSRGGGSYEQYF.

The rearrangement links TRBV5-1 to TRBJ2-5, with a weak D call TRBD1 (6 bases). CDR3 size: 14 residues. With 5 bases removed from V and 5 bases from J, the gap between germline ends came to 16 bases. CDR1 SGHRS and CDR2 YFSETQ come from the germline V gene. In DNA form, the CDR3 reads TGCGCCAGCAGACAGGGACCCGGAGCGGAGACCCAGTACTTC. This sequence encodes CASRQGPGAETQYF.

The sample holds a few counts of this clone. The CDR3 DNA reads as TGTGCCAGCAGTGGCGGCATATACAATGAGCAGTTCTTC. Its protein is CASSGGIYNEQFF. This chain links TRBV6-1 with TRBJ2-1; D is ambiguous. V lost 4 bases to trimming and J lost 4 bases, with 8 bases between them. This CDR3 is built from 13 residues. The germline gives CDR1 MNHNS, CDR2 SASEGT.

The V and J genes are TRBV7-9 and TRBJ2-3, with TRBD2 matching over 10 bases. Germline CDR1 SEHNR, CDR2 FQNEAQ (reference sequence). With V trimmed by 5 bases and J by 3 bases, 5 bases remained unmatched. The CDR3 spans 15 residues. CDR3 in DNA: TGTGCCAGCAGCACCGGACTAGCGGAAACAGATACGCAGTATTTT. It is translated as CASSTGLAETDTQYF. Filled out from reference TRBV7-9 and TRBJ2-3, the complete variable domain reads DTGVSQNPRHKITKRGQNVTFRCDPISEHNRLYWYRQTLGQGPEFLTYFQNEAQLEKSRLLSDRFSAERPKGSFSTLEIQRTEQGDSAMYLCASSTGLAETDTQYFGPGTRLTVL.

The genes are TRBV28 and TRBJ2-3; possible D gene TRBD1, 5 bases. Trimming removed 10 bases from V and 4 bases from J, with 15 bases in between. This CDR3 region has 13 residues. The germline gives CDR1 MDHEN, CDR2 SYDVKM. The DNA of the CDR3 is TGTGCCACTTTAGACAGAGGCCCAGATACGCAGTATTTT. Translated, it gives CATLDRGPDTQYF.

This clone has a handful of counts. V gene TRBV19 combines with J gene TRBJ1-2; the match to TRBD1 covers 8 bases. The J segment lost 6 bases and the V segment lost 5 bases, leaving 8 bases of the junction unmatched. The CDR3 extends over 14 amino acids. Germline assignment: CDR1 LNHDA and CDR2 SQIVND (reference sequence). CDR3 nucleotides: TGTGCCAGTAGTCGATCCGGGACAGGACATGGCTACACCTTC. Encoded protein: CASSRSGTGHGYTF.

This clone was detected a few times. The CDR3, as DNA: TGCGCCAGCAGCTTGGCGGGGAGCAGGAACACTGAAGCTTTCTTT. Protein sequence: CASSLAGSRNTEAFF. J is TRBJ1-1 and V is TRBV5-1; D is unresolved. This CDR3 is built from 15 residues. Between the trimmed V and J ends, which lost 0 bases and 1 base, there was a span of 10 bases. Germline-derived CDR1 and CDR2 are SGHRS and YFSETQ.

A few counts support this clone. DNA of the CDR3: TGTGCCAGCAGTGAATCGGCAGGGGAGACCCAGTACTTC. Encoded protein: CASSESAGETQYF. The rearrangement joins TRBV25-1 to TRBJ2-5; a weak D match, TRBD1 (5 bases). The CDR3 contains 13 residues. V shed 1 base and J shed 5 bases, with 8 bases lying between them. Germline CDR1 MGHDK, CDR2 SYGVNS.